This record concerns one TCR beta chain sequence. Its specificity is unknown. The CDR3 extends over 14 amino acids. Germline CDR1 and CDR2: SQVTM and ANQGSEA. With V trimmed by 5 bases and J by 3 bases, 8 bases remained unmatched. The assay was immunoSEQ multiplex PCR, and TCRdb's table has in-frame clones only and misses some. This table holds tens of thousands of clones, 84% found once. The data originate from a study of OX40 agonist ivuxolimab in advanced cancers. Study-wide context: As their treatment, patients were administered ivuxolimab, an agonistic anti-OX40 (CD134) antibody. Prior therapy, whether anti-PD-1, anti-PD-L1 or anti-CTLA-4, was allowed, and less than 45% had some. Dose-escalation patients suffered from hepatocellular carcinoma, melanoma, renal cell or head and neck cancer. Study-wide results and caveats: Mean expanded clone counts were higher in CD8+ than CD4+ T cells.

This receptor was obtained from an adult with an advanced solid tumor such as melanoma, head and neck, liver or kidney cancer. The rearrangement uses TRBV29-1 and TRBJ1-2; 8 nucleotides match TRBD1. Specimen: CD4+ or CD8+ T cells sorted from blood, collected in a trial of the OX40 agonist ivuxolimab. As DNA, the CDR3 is TGCAGCGTTTTAGCGACAGGGGATTACTATGGCTACACCTTC. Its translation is CSVLATGDYYGYTF.